This TCR beta chain is drawn from a study of early stage breast cancer tumors. The overall study: Each sample averaged around 9.4-fold read coverage.

The CDR3 runs 14 residues. With V trimmed by 1 base and J by 10 bases, 6 bases remained unmatched. CDR1 is LGHNA, CDR2 YSLEER, per germline. Points from the study as a whole: Most shared enriched TCRB sequences were commonly generated ones.

Here immunoSEQ multiplex PCR was the method, and the copy in TCRdb shows in-frame clones only, minus some. The table has 9,500 to 12,000 clones, 75% to 85% seen once. Comment on this clone: Its antigen is as yet unknown.

This receptor was obtained from a person between 65 and 79 years old with breast cancer. Material: breast tumor tissue. This chain joins TRBV4-3 and TRBJ2-1; 8 bases are a match to TRBD2. The chain's CDR3 is CASSQGGIAGEQFF. The CDR3, as DNA: TGCGCCAGCAGCCAAGGGGGTATAGCGGGAGAGCAGTTCTTC.